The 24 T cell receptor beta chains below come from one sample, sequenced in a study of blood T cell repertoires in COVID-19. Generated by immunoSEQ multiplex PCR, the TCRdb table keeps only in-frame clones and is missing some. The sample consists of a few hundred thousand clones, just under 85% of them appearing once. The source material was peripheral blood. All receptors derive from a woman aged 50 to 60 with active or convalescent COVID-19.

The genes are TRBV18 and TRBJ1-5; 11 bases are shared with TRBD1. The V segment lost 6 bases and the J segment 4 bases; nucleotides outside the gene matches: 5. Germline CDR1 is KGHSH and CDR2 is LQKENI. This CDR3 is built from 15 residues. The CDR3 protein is CASSFGDRGNQPQHF. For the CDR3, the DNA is TGTGCCAGCTCTTTCGGGGACAGGGGGAATCAGCCCCAGCATTTT.

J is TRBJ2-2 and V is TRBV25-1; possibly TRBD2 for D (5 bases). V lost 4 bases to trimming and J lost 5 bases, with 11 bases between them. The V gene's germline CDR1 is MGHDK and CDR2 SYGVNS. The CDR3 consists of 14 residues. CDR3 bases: TGTGCCAGCAGTGGGACGGGATGGACCGGGGAGCTGTTTTTT. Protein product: CASSGTGWTGELFF.

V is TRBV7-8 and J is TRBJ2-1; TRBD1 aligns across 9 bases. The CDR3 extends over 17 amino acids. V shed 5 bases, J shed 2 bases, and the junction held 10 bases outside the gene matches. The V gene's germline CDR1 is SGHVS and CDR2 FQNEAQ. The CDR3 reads CASSQYRGRLAYNEQFF. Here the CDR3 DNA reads TGTGCCAGCAGCCAGTACAGGGGGCGTCTAGCCTACAATGAGCAGTTCTTC.

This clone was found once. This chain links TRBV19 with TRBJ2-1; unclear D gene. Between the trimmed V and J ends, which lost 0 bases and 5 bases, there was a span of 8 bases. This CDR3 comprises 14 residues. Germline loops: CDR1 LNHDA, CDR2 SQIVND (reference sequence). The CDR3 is CASSIELPNNEQFF. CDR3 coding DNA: TGTGCCAGTAGTATAGAACTACCTAACAATGAGCAGTTCTTC. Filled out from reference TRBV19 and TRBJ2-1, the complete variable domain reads DGGITQSPKYLFRKEGQNVTLSCEQNLNHDAMYWYRQDPGQGLRLIYYSQIVNDFQKGDIAEGYSVSREKKESFPLTVTSAQKNPTAFYLCASSIELPNNEQFFGPGTRLTVL.

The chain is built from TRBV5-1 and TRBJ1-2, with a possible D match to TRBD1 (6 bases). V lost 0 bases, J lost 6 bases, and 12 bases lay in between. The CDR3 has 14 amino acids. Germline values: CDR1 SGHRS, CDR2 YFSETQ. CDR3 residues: CASSLARGADGYTF. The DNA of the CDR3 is TGCGCCAGCAGCTTGGCCCGGGGGGCAGATGGCTACACCTTC.

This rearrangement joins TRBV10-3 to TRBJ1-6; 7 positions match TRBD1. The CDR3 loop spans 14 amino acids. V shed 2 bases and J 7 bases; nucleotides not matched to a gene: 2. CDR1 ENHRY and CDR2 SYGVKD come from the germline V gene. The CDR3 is CAISEGQDNSPLHF. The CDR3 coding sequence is TGTGCCATCAGTGAGGGACAGGACAATTCACCCCTCCACTTT.

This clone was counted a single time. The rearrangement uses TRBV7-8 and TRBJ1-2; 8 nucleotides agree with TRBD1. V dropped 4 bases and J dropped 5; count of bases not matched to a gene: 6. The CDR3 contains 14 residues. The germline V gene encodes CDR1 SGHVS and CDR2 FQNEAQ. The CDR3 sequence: CASSSGQGGYGYTF. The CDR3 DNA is TGTGCCAGCAGCTCTGGACAGGGAGGTTATGGCTACACCTTC.

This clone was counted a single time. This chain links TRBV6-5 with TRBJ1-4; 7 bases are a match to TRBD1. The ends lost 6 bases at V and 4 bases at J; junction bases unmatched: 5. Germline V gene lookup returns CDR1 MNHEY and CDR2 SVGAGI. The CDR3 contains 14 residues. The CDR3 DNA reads TGTGCCAGCAGGAGGGACAGACTTAATGAAAAACTGTTTTTT. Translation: CASRRDRLNEKLFF.

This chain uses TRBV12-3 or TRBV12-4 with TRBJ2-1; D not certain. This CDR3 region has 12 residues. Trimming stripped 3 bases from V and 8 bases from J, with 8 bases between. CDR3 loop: CASSFLVHEQFF. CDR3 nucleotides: TGTGCCAGCAGTTTCTTAGTACATGAGCAGTTCTTC.

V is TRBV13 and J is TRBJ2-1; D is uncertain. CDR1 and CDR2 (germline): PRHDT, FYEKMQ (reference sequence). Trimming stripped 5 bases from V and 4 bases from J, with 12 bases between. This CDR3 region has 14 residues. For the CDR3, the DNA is TGTGCCAGCAGCACCGCGGCGAGTTACAATGAGCAGTTCTTC. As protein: CASSTAASYNEQFF.

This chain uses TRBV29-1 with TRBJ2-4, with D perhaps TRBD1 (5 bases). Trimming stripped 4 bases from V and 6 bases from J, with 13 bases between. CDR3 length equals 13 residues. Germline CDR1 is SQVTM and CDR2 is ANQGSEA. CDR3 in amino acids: CSVVTAQGNIQYF. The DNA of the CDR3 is TGCAGCGTTGTAACGGCTCAGGGAAACATTCAGTACTTC.

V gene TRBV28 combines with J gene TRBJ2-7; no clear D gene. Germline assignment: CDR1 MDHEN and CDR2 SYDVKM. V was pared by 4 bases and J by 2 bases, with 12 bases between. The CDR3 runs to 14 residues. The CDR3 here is CASSSPGSPYEQYF. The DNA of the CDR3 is TGTGCCAGCAGTTCCCCCGGGTCACCCTACGAGCAGTACTTC. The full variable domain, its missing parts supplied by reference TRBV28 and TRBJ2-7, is DVKVTQSSRYLVKRTGEKVFLECVQDMDHENMFWYRQDPGLGLRLIYFSYDVKMKEKGDIPEGYSVSREKKERFSLILESASTNQTSMYLCASSSPGSPYEQYFGPGTRLTVT.

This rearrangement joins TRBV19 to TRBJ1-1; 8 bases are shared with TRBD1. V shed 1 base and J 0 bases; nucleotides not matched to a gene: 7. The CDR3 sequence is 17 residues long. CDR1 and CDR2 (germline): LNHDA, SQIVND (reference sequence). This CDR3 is CASSIVSDRVVNTEAFF. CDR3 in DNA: TGTGCCAGTAGTATAGTCTCGGACAGGGTGGTGAACACTGAAGCTTTCTTT.

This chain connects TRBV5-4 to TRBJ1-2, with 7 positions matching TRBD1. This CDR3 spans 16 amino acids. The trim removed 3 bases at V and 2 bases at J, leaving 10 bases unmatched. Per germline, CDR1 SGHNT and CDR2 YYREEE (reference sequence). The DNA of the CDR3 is TGTGCCAGCAGCTCGATCCGTGGACAGGCCAACTATGGCTACACCTTC. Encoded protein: CASSSIRGQANYGYTF.

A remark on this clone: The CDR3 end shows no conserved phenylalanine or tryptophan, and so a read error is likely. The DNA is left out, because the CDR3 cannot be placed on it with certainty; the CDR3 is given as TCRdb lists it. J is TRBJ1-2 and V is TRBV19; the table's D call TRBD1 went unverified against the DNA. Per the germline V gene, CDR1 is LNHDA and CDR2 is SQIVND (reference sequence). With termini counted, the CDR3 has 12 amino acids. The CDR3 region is CASKRGQGISVL.

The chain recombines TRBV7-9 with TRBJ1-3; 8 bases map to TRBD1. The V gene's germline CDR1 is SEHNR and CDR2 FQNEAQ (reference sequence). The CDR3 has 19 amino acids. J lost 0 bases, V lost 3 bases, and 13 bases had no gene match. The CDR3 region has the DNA TGTGCCAGCAGCTTTTCCGGACAGGGTGAATGGGACTCTGGAAACACCATATATTTT. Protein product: CASSFSGQGEWDSGNTIYF. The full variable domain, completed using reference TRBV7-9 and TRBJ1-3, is DTGVSQNPRHKITKRGQNVTFRCDPISEHNRLYWYRQTLGQGPEFLTYFQNEAQLEKSRLLSDRFSAERPKGSFSTLEIQRTEQGDSAMYLCASSFSGQGEWDSGNTIYFGEGSWLTVV.

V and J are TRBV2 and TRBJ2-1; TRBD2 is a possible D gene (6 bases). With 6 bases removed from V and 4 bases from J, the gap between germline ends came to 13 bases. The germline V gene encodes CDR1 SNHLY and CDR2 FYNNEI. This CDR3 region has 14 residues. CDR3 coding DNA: TGTGCCAGCAGCATCCGGGACTCATACAATGAGCAGTTCTTC. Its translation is CASSIRDSYNEQFF.

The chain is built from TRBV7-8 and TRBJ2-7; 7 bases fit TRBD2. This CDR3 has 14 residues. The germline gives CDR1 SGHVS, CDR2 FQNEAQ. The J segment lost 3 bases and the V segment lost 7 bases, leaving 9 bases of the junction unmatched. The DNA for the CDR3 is TGTGCCAGCAAAACGGGCGGGAGTCTCTACGAGCAGTACTTC. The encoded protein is CASKTGGSLYEQYF.

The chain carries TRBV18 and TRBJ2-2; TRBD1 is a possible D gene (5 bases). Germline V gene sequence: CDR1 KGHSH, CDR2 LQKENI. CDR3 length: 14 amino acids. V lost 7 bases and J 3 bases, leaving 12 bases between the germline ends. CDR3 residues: CASFRPTDTGELFF. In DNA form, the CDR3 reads TGTGCCAGCTTTCGACCGACAGACACCGGGGAGCTGTTTTTT.

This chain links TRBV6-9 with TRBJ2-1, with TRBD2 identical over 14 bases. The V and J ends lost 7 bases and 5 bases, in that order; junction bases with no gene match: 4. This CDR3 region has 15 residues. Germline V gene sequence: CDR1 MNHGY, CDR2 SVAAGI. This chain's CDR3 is CASNGTSGSHNEQFF. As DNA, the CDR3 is TGTGCCAGCAACGGGACTAGCGGGAGCCACAATGAGCAGTTCTTC.

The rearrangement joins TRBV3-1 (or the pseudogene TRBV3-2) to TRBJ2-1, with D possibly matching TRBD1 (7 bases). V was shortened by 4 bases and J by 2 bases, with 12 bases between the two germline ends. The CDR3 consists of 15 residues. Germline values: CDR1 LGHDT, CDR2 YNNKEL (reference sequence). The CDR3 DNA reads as TGTGCCAGCAGCCTCTGGAGGGGGCCCTACAATGAGCAGTTCTTC. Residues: CASSLWRGPYNEQFF.

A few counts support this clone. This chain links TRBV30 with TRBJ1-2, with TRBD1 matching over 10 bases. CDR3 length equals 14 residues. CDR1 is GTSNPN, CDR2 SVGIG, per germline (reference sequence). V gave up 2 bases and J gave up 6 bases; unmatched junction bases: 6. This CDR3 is CAWSNSGTGDGYTF. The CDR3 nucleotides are TGTGCCTGGAGTAATTCGGGGACAGGGGATGGCTACACCTTC.

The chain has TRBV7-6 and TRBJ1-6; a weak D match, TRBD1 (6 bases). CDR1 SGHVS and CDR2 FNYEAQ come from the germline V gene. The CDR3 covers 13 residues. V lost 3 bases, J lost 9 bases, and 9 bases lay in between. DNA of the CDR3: TGTGCCAGCAGCTTCAACAGGGTTTCACCCCTCCACTTT. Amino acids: CASSFNRVSPLHF.

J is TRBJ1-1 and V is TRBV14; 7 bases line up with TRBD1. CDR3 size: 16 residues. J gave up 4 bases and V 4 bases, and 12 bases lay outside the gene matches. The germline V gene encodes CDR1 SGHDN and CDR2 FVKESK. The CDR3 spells CASSPHGTARVTEAFF. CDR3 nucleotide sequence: TGTGCCAGCAGCCCCCACGGGACAGCCCGGGTCACTGAAGCTTTCTTT.